The 3 T cell receptor beta chains reported below all come from one sample, sequenced in a study of Ad26.COV2.S vaccination and SARS-CoV-2 variants. Measured with immunoSEQ multiplex PCR; TCRdb has only the in-frame clones, and not every one. This table holds 300,000 to 400,000 clones, roughly 90% found once. The treatment is: roughly 18 received Ad26.COV2.S at low or high dose, single or two shots; several received placebo; per-sample allocation not given. Repertoires come from day 63 after the first vaccine or placebo injection. This sample comprised peripheral blood, obtained in a trial of Ad26.COV2.S vaccine versus placebo. The receptors come from a person between 18 and 60 years old who received the Ad26.COV2.S COVID-19 vaccine or a placebo.

The V call is TRBV18, the J call TRBJ1-1, with 7 bases fitting TRBD1. The CDR3 extends over 14 amino acids. Looked up from germline, CDR1 is KGHSH and CDR2 is LQKENI. V trimming: 3 bases; J trimming: 7 bases; junction bases outside the gene matches: 8. CDR3 loop: CASSPATGTFEAFF. The CDR3 nucleotides read TGTGCCAGCTCACCCGCGACAGGGACTTTTGAAGCTTTCTTT.

This clone was recorded once. The chain uses TRBV10-3 and TRBJ2-1; TRBD1 matches 9 bases. V shed 4 bases, J shed 2 bases, and the junction held 3 bases outside the gene matches. The CDR3 has 15 amino acids. Per the germline V gene, CDR1 is ENHRY and CDR2 is SYGVKD. The CDR3 loop is CAISAGDRAYNEQFF. Here the CDR3 DNA reads TGTGCCATCAGTGCAGGGGACAGGGCCTACAATGAGCAGTTCTTC.

The genes are TRBV19 and TRBJ1-2, with no clear D. The CDR3 spans 15 residues. The V gene's germline CDR1 is LNHDA and CDR2 SQIVND (reference sequence). Trimming left V 3 bases short and J 4 bases short, with 15 bases between. The CDR3, as DNA: TGTGCCAGTAGTATTGGTCCAGGAGAAATCTATGGCTACACCTTC. It is translated as CASSIGPGEIYGYTF.